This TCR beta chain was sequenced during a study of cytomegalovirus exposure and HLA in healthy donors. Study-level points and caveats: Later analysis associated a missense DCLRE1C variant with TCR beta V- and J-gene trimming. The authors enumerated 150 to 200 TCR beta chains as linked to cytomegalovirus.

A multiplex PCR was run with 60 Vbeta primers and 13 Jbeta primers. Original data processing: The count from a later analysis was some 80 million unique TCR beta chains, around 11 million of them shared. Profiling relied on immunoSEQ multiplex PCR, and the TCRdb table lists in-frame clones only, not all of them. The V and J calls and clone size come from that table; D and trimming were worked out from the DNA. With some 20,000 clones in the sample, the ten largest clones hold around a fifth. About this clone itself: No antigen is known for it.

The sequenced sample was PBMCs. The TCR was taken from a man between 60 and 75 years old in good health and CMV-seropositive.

CDR3 DNA sequence: TGCGCCAGCAGCCAAGAGGCCGACACCGGGGAGCTGTTTTTT. Encoded protein: CASSQEADTGELFF. The chain is built from TRBV4-1 and TRBJ2-2; the D is unclear. V was trimmed by 0 bases and J by 3 bases, leaving 5 bases between them. There are 14 residues in the CDR3. The V gene's germline CDR1 is MGHRA and CDR2 YSYEKL.